The 20 T cell receptor beta chains below were found in one sample sequenced in a study of OX40 agonist ivuxolimab in advanced cancers. The library relied on the immunoSEQ multiplex PCR assay. The immuneACCESS repertoire file appears here via TCRdb, limited to in-frame rearrangements. These files lack a portion of the clones; in checked studies, under half of the deficit traces to unresolved V genes, and the cause of the others is not known. The sample table holds roughly 70,000 clones, of which roughly 83% were seen once. More than 2% of the sample lies in the top ten. The sample in question was CD4+ or CD8+ T cells sorted from blood, obtained in a trial of the OX40 agonist ivuxolimab. Receptors were obtained from an adult with an advanced solid tumor such as melanoma, head and neck, liver or kidney cancer.

The chain uses TRBV6-4 and TRBJ2-5; D may be TRBD2 (6 bases). The ends were cut back, 4 bases at V and 5 bases at J, with 23 bases in the middle. This CDR3 is 17 amino acids long. The germline V gene encodes CDR1 MRHNA and CDR2 SNTAGT. Here the CDR3 reads CASSVLAALMHKETQYF. The DNA of the CDR3 is TGTGCCAGCAGTGTTTTAGCGGCCCTAATGCACAAGGAGACCCAGTACTTC.

The table lists this clone with a count of one. The chain is built from TRBV5-6 and TRBJ2-5, with TRBD2 as a possible D gene (6 bases). CDR1 is SGHDT and CDR2 is YYEEEE in the germline V gene. The CDR3 extends over 16 amino acids. Trimming cost V 5 bases and J 3 bases, with 20 bases left between them. CDR3 in DNA: TGTGCCAGCAGTTCACCAGACGACCTAGCGAAAGAGACCCAGTACTTC. Its translation: CASSSPDDLAKETQYF.

V and J are TRBV6-1 and TRBJ2-1; perhaps TRBD1 as D (5 bases). Trimming shortened V by 6 bases and J by 4 bases, and 7 bases separated the two germline ends. The CDR3 covers 12 residues. Germline-derived CDR1 and CDR2 are MNHNS and SASEGT. CDR3 protein: CASRGPYNEQFF. CDR3 DNA sequence: TGTGCCAGCAGGGGGCCTTACAATGAGCAGTTCTTC.

This rearrangement joins TRBV7-9 to TRBJ2-1, with 8 bases lining up with TRBD2. CDR1 and CDR2 (germline): SEHNR, FQNEAQ (reference sequence). V was pared by 1 base and J by 0 bases, with 2 bases of the junction left unmatched. The CDR3 consists of 16 residues. CDR3 nucleotide sequence: TGTGCCAGCAGCTTAGTAGCGGGGATCTCCTACAATGAGCAGTTCTTC. Its protein is CASSLVAGISYNEQFF.

V is TRBV5-4 and J is TRBJ1-6; D is possibly TRBD1 (6 bases). The CDR3 has 15 amino acids. Trimming pared 2 bases from V and 5 bases from J, leaving 11 bases between. Germline-derived CDR1 and CDR2 are SGHNT and YYREEE (reference sequence). In DNA form, the CDR3 reads TGTGCCAGCAGCTTCGACAGGCTCGATAATTCACCCCTCCACTTT. It specifies CASSFDRLDNSPLHF.

The count of this clone is one. The gene calls are TRBV10-3 and TRBJ1-1; D is ambiguous. Germline CDR1 reads ENHRY; CDR2 reads SYGVKD. The CDR3 length is 15 residues. The V end was cut by 6 bases, the J end by 3 bases, with 17 bases between. In DNA, the CDR3 is TGTGCCATCAGAGATGAGGGCCGGGCGGACACTGAAGCTTTCTTT. Its translation: CAIRDEGRADTEAFF.

The V call is TRBV6-4, the J call TRBJ1-2; D is undetermined. Trimming left V 6 bases short and J 1 base short, with 15 bases between. The CDR3 has 15 amino acids. Germline assignment: CDR1 MRHNA and CDR2 SNTAGT. The CDR3 reads CASRVGTSGNYGYTF. The CDR3 coding sequence is TGTGCCAGCAGGGTGGGAACGTCGGGTAACTATGGCTACACCTTC.

This chain uses TRBV7-6 with TRBJ2-1; TRBD2 aligns across 10 bases. The length of the CDR3 is 14 residues. CDR1 SGHVS and CDR2 FNYEAQ come from the germline V gene. Trimming took 7 bases from V and 9 from J; bases not matched to a gene: 9. This CDR3 is CASTTTSGLGEQFF. The CDR3 coding sequence is TGTGCCAGCACTACGACTAGCGGGCTTGGTGAGCAGTTCTTC.

The V call is TRBV28, the J call TRBJ1-1; D gene unclear. V gave up 5 bases and J gave up 4 bases, with 11 bases separating them. CDR3 size: 13 residues. Germline lookup yields CDR1 MDHEN and CDR2 SYDVKM. CDR3 DNA: TGTGCCAGCAGTCTGGGCGGGTTCACTGAAGCTTTCTTT. As protein: CASSLGGFTEAFF.

DNA for the CDR3: TGTGCCAGCTTCAAGGACAGGGCCAATCAGCCCCAGCATTTT. As protein: CASFKDRANQPQHF. The chain recombines TRBV28 with TRBJ1-5; 8 bases match TRBD1. The junction had 6 bases not matched to a gene; V was cut back by 8 bases and J by 3 bases. This CDR3 is 14 amino acids long. Germline V gene lookup returns CDR1 MDHEN and CDR2 SYDVKM.

V is TRBV5-8 and J is TRBJ2-1; TRBD1 aligns across 9 bases. The CDR3 is 15 amino acids. Germline assignment: CDR1 SGHTS and CDR2 YDEGEE. J lost 4 bases, V lost 3 bases, and 5 bases had no gene match. This CDR3 is CASSYDRGRYNEQFF. CDR3 nucleotide sequence: TGTGCCAGCAGCTACGACAGGGGGAGATACAATGAGCAGTTCTTC.

The chain uses TRBV9 and TRBJ1-1, with D unresolved. Trimming took off 1 base at V and 5 bases at J, with 9 bases between the two ends. Germline CDR1 reads SGDLS; CDR2 reads YYNGEE. CDR3 size: 13 residues. CDR3 sequence reads: CASSVSHRTEAFF. The CDR3 nucleotides are TGTGCCAGCAGCGTAAGTCATAGGACTGAAGCTTTCTTT.

The V call is TRBV6-1, the J call TRBJ1-2; 7 bases align to TRBD1. The germline V gene encodes CDR1 MNHNS and CDR2 SASEGT. The CDR3 covers 13 residues. With 6 bases clipped from V and 5 bases from J, the junction kept 6 bases outside the gene matches. The CDR3 DNA is TGTGCCAGCAGACAGACAGGGAGTTATGGCTACACCTTC. Its protein product is CASRQTGSYGYTF.

The gene calls are TRBV19 and TRBJ2-2; possible D gene TRBD2, 6 bases. This CDR3 contains 14 residues. CDR1 and CDR2 from the germline V gene are LNHDA and SQIVND (reference sequence). Between the trimmed V and J ends, which lost 9 bases and 1 base, there was a span of 12 bases. The chain's CDR3 is CASNSGRNTGELFF. CDR3 DNA sequence: TGTGCCAGCAACAGCGGGCGGAACACCGGGGAGCTGTTTTTT.

This clone was observed a few times. The J gene is TRBJ2-1, the V gene TRBV30; D is perhaps TRBD1 (6 bases). Between the trimmed V and J ends, which lost 0 bases and 6 bases, there was a span of 9 bases. Germline V gene data show CDR1 as GTSNPN and CDR2 as SVGIG (reference sequence). The CDR3 totals 13 residues. CDR3 coding DNA: TGTGCCTGGAGTGTACAAGGGGGCAATGAGCAGTTCTTC. Its protein product is CAWSVQGGNEQFF.

V gene TRBV6-5 combines with J gene TRBJ2-3, with 7 bases fitting TRBD1. After removal of 7 bases from V and 5 bases from J, the junction contained 6 bases not matched to a gene. The CDR3 runs 13 residues. Germline assignment: CDR1 MNHEY and CDR2 SVGAGI. The CDR3 region is CASKGTDGDTQYF. In DNA, the CDR3 is TGTGCCAGCAAAGGGACAGATGGAGATACGCAGTATTTT.

The chain joins TRBV15 to TRBJ2-1; D is undetermined. Trimming stripped 0 bases from V and 2 bases from J, with 11 bases between. The CDR3 spans 16 residues. Germline loops: CDR1 LNHNV, CDR2 YYDKDF (reference sequence). The CDR3: CATSRDPQVPYNEQFF. The CDR3 DNA sequence: TGTGCCACCAGCAGAGATCCCCAGGTCCCCTACAATGAGCAGTTCTTC.

J is TRBJ2-6 and V is TRBV19; D is undetermined. The CDR3 sequence is 17 residues long. Trimming took off 7 bases at V and 0 bases at J, with 16 bases between the two ends. In germline, CDR1 is LNHDA, CDR2 SQIVND (reference sequence). CDR3 nucleotide sequence: TGTGCCAGTATTTTCTCTAGACCGGGCTCTGGGGCCAACGTCCTGACTTTC. It encodes CASIFSRPGSGANVLTF.

The CDR3 DNA is TGTGCCAGCAGCTTAGCCCAGACAGCGGGCTCTAGCACAGATACGCAGTATTTT. Its protein is CASSLAQTAGSSTDTQYF. This chain joins TRBV7-2 and TRBJ2-3, with D possibly being TRBD2 (6 bases). The CDR3 loop spans 18 amino acids. V lost 0 bases, J lost 0 bases, and 16 bases lay in between. Germline assignment: CDR1 SGHTA and CDR2 FQGNSA.

A few counts support this clone. The J gene is TRBJ2-3, the V gene TRBV11-3; D may be TRBD2 (5 bases). V lost 4 bases and J lost 1, with 21 bases in between. CDR3 length: 18 amino acids. The V gene's germline CDR1 is SGHNT and CDR2 YENEEA. This CDR3 is CASSSLDRWQEGTDTQYF. CDR3 nucleotides: TGTGCCAGCAGCTCCTTAGATCGGTGGCAGGAGGGCACAGATACGCAGTATTTT.